The entry below describes one T cell receptor beta chain. In the original processing: Nucleated cell counts were estimated from reference gene primer amplification. TCRdb keeps only in-frame clones here, not all; method: immunoSEQ multiplex PCR. Clonal size and the V and J genes are those of that table, whereas D and trimming came from the DNA. The sample contains some 300,000 clones, around nine tenths of which appear only once. The V gene's germline CDR1 is SEHNR and CDR2 FQNEAQ (reference sequence). V was pared by 5 bases and J by 1 base, with 6 bases of the junction left unmatched. This CDR3 region has 15 residues. This sample was taken from a study of blood T cell repertoires in COVID-19. At the level of the study: Sample material is recorded as cDNA or gDNA derived from T cells, B-cell-depleted T cells, or PBMCs.

The sample consisted of peripheral blood. The rearrangement uses TRBV7-9 and TRBJ1-1; 8 bases map to TRBD1. The source of this sequence is a woman in her thirties with COVID-19, enrolled during active disease. In DNA, the CDR3 is TGTGCCAGCAGCCTATCGGACAGGGCGAACACTGAAGCTTTCTTT. Translation: CASSLSDRANTEAFF.